The 27 T cell receptor beta chains in this list originate from one sample, sequenced in a study of Ad26.COV2.S vaccination and SARS-CoV-2 variants. Only in-frame clones appear in the TCRdb table, and some are missing; sequencing was by immunoSEQ multiplex PCR. The sample yields hundreds of thousands of clones, 90% seen once. Treatment in this sample: over 15 received Ad26.COV2.S at low or high dose, single or two shots; about 5 received placebo; per-sample allocation not given. Sampling was done on day 63 after the first vaccine or placebo injection. The material was peripheral blood, obtained in a trial of Ad26.COV2.S vaccine versus placebo. The receptor source for this set is a person between 18 and 65 years old who received the Ad26.COV2.S COVID-19 vaccine or a placebo.

The chain recombines TRBV6-1 with TRBJ2-1; TRBD2 agrees at 9 bases. This CDR3 has 18 residues. With V trimmed by 4 bases and J by 4 bases, 14 bases remained unmatched. CDR1 is MNHNS and CDR2 is SASEGT in the germline V gene. CDR3 loop: CASSAYPPGTSSYNEQFF. CDR3 sequence (DNA): TGTGCCAGCAGTGCCTACCCCCCCGGGACTAGCTCTTACAATGAGCAGTTCTTC.

V usage is TRBV7-3 and J usage is TRBJ2-1; TRBD2 matches at 9 bases. V shed 5 bases, J shed 8 bases, and the junction held 13 bases outside the gene matches. There are 16 residues in the CDR3. Germline lookup yields CDR1 SGHTA and CDR2 FQGTGA. CDR3 region: CASSPTGTSRWDEQFF. CDR3 coding DNA: TGTGCCAGCAGCCCAACGGGGACTAGCCGTTGGGATGAGCAGTTCTTC.

The CDR3 sequence is CSVGPGTVQETQYF. The CDR3 DNA sequence: TGCAGCGTCGGACCTGGGACAGTTCAAGAGACCCAGTACTTC. J is TRBJ2-5 and V is TRBV29-1, with TRBD1 identical over 7 bases. The CDR3 totals 14 residues. CDR1 is SQVTM and CDR2 is ANQGSEA in the germline V gene. Trimming took 6 bases from V and 2 from J; bases not matched to a gene: 9.

The genes are TRBV5-5 and TRBJ1-6; 10 bases are shared with TRBD1. V shed 0 bases and J 7 bases; nucleotides not matched to a gene: 1. Germline CDR1 is SGHKS and CDR2 is YYEKEE (reference sequence). This CDR3 contains 15 residues. The CDR3 spells CASSLGTGGNSPLHF. Written as DNA, the CDR3 is TGTGCCAGCAGCTTGGGGACAGGGGGGAATTCACCCCTCCACTTT. Variable domain in full (rest from reference TRBV5-5 and TRBJ1-6): DAGVTQSPTHLIKTRGQQVTLRCSPISGHKSVSWYQQVLGQGPQFIFQYYEKEERGRGNFPDRFSARQFPNYSSELNVNALLLGDSALYLCASSLGTGGNSPLHFGNGTRLTVT.

The chain recombines TRBV4-3 with TRBJ1-2, with D unclear. V lost 1 base and J 4 bases, leaving 7 bases between the germline ends. This CDR3 has 13 residues. CDR1 is LGHNA, CDR2 YSLEER, per germline. CDR3 nucleotide sequence: TGCGCCAGCAGCCAAGCGGCGGGCTATGGCTACACCTTC. Protein product: CASSQAAGYGYTF.

The CDR3: CASRAGVVHNEQFF. CDR3 nucleotides: TGTGCCAGCAGGGCGGGAGTAGTCCACAATGAGCAGTTCTTC. This chain uses TRBV6-5 with TRBJ2-1; 7 bases line up with TRBD2. The CDR3 totals 14 residues. Germline trimming cut 6 bases from V and 5 bases from J; bases unmatched to any gene: 7. CDR1 MNHEY and CDR2 SVGAGI come from the germline V gene.

The chain uses TRBV27 and TRBJ2-4; no definite D call. Trimming shortened V by 0 bases and J by 5 bases, and 5 bases separated the two germline ends. This CDR3 spans 13 amino acids. CDR1 and CDR2 from the germline V gene are MNHEY and SMNVEV (reference sequence). The CDR3 here is CASSLSAENIQYF. The CDR3 DNA sequence: TGTGCCAGCAGTTTATCGGCAGAAAACATTCAGTACTTC.

The V gene is TRBV6-5, the J gene TRBJ2-5, with 7 bases that match TRBD1. The CDR3 extends over 14 amino acids. Looked up from germline, CDR1 is MNHEY and CDR2 is SVGAGI. V was pared by 6 bases and J by 5 bases, with 9 bases of the junction left unmatched. Here the CDR3 reads CASRPRTGGETQYF. CDR3 sequence (DNA): TGTGCCAGCAGACCTCGGACAGGCGGGGAGACCCAGTACTTC.

The rearrangement links TRBV29-1 to TRBJ2-2; the D is unclear. The germline V and J ends were trimmed by 4 bases and 4 bases, with 10 bases remaining between them. Germline CDR1 is SQVTM and CDR2 is ANQGSEA. CDR3 length equals 13 residues. The chain's CDR3 is CSVAGRSTGELFF. Here the CDR3 DNA reads TGCAGCGTTGCGGGCAGGTCCACCGGGGAGCTGTTTTTT.

This clone was seen only a few times. This sequence joins TRBV30 and TRBJ1-2; no definite D call. The CDR3 length is 13 residues. V lost 5 bases and J lost 2, with 12 bases in between. Per the germline V gene, CDR1 is GTSNPN and CDR2 is SVGIG (reference sequence). CDR3 sequence (DNA): TGTGCCTGGCAAGCGGTGGGAAACTATGGCTACACCTTC. Its translation: CAWQAVGNYGYTF.

J is TRBJ2-2 and V is TRBV5-1; TRBD1 matches 7 bases. Germline trimming cut 7 bases from V and 0 bases from J; bases unmatched to any gene: 6. The CDR3 spans 15 residues. CDR1 is SGHRS and CDR2 is YFSETQ in the germline V gene. CDR3 in DNA: TGCGCCAGCGGCAACAGGGGCGCGAACACCGGGGAGCTGTTTTTT. As protein: CASGNRGANTGELFF. Filled out from reference TRBV5-1 and TRBJ2-2, the complete variable domain reads KAGVTQTPRYLIKTRGQQVTLSCSPISGHRSVSWYQQTPGQGLQFLFEYFSETQRNKGNFPGRFSGRQFSNSRSEMNVSTLELGDSALYLCASGNRGANTGELFFGEGSRLTVL.

The CDR3 DNA sequence: TGTGCCACCCGGGCGACAGGGGGCGCGGGGGAAAAACTGTTTTTT. Translating gives CATRATGGAGEKLFF. The V call is TRBV6-5, the J call TRBJ1-4; 10 bases are shared with TRBD1. After removal of 10 bases from V and 8 bases from J, the junction contained 13 bases not matched to a gene. Germline V gene data show CDR1 as MNHEY and CDR2 as SVGAGI. The CDR3 covers 15 residues.

The chain links TRBV5-1 to TRBJ2-1, with a weak D call TRBD1 (6 bases). The CDR3 loop spans 15 amino acids. Between the trimmed V and J ends, which lost 0 bases and 5 bases, there was a span of 12 bases. CDR1 and CDR2 (germline): SGHRS, YFSETQ. The CDR3: CASSLVRAGDNEQFF. The CDR3 DNA sequence: TGCGCCAGCAGCTTGGTACGGGCAGGGGACAATGAGCAGTTCTTC.

The J gene is TRBJ2-5, the V gene TRBV15; the match to TRBD2 covers 12 bases. CDR1 and CDR2 from the germline V gene are LNHNV and YYDKDF (reference sequence). CDR3 size: 18 residues. J gave up 6 bases and V 2 bases, and 13 bases lay outside the gene matches. The CDR3 loop reads CATSRYPDGLAGSKTQYF. The CDR3 DNA reads TGTGCCACCAGCAGATACCCCGACGGACTAGCGGGAAGCAAGACCCAGTACTTC.

The gene calls are TRBV18 and TRBJ2-5, with D possibly TRBD1 on 5 matching bases. Germline V gives CDR1 KGHSH, CDR2 LQKENI. V lost 4 bases to trimming and J lost 2 bases, with 17 bases between them. This CDR3 contains 16 residues. The DNA of the CDR3 is TGTGCCAGCTCACGGTATAGTCAGGGCCTACAAGAGACCCAGTACTTC. This codes for CASSRYSQGLQETQYF. The full variable domain, with the rest looked up from reference TRBV18 and TRBJ2-5, is NAGVMQNPRHLVRRRGQEARLRCSPMKGHSHVYWYRQLPEEGLKFMVYLQKENIIDESGMPKERFSAEFPKEGPSILRIQQVVRGDSAAYFCASSRYSQGLQETQYFGPGTRLLVL.

CDR3: CASSPTVGGEGQQYF. CDR3 DNA sequence: TGTGCCAGCTCACCAACCGTAGGAGGGGAAGGACAGCAGTACTTC. The genes are TRBV18 and TRBJ2-7; possibly TRBD2 for D (6 bases). The V gene's germline CDR1 is KGHSH and CDR2 LQKENI. Trimming removed 2 bases at V and 8 bases at J, with 19 bases between. This CDR3 is built from 15 residues.

V gene TRBV9 combines with J gene TRBJ1-2, with 7 bases matching TRBD1. This CDR3 comprises 17 residues. V lost 4 bases to trimming and J lost 7 bases; unmatched junction nucleotides: 19. Germline-derived CDR1 and CDR2 are SGDLS and YYNGEE. The DNA for the CDR3 is TGTGCCAGCAGCTCCGCCAAAGTTGGGACAGCCGTCCTTGGCTACACCTTC. Translated: CASSSAKVGTAVLGYTF.

This clone was seen just once. The rearrangement uses TRBV6-5 and TRBJ2-5; D may be TRBD1 or TRBD2 (6 bases each). Germline CDR1 is MNHEY and CDR2 is SVGAGI. The CDR3 extends over 14 amino acids. The V end lost 5 bases, the J end lost 3 bases, and 13 bases lay between the germline ends. Here the CDR3 reads CASSPSRGEETQYF. CDR3 nucleotide sequence: TGTGCCAGCAGTCCCTCGAGGGGGGAAGAGACCCAGTACTTC.

The chain links TRBV2 to TRBJ2-3, with D possibly matching TRBD1 (7 bases). This CDR3 region has 16 residues. V gave up 2 bases and J gave up 2 bases, with 14 bases separating them. CDR1 and CDR2 from the germline V gene are SNHLY and FYNNEI. The CDR3 sequence: CASSESAGGLTDTQYF. The CDR3 DNA reads TGTGCCAGCAGTGAAAGCGCAGGGGGGCTCACAGATACGCAGTATTTT.

This clone showed up just once. The rearrangement uses TRBV7-7 and TRBJ2-7; tentative D call: TRBD1 (6 bases). The CDR3 is 14 residues long. Germline V gene sequence: CDR1 SSHAT, CDR2 FNYEAQ (reference sequence). Trimming took 5 bases from V and 1 from J, leaving 12 bases between them. This CDR3 is CASSPQTGSYEQYF. CDR3 in DNA: TGTGCCAGCAGCCCTCAGACAGGATCCTACGAGCAGTACTTC.

This chain uses TRBV3-1 (or the pseudogene TRBV3-2) with TRBJ2-7, with 12 bases fitting TRBD2. Unmatched junction bases numbered 12, after V lost 5 bases and J lost 7 bases. Germline V CDR1 and CDR2: LGHDT, YNNKEL (reference sequence). The CDR3 consists of 16 residues. The CDR3 region is CASSEPSSGRAWEQYF. The DNA of the CDR3 is TGTGCCAGCAGCGAACCTTCTAGCGGGAGGGCTTGGGAGCAGTACTTC.

The rearrangement uses TRBV20-1 and TRBJ2-2; the match to TRBD1 covers 7 bases. The CDR3 contains 16 residues. Germline CDR1 DFQATT, CDR2 SNEGSKA (reference sequence). V dropped 3 bases and J dropped 0; count of bases not matched to a gene: 7. In DNA form, the CDR3 reads TGCAGTGCTAGTGTTACAGGGGAGACGAACACCGGGGAGCTGTTTTTT. It translates to CSASVTGETNTGELFF.

This clone was found once. The chain's CDR3 is CASSVPRGGVGLTDTQYF. In DNA, the CDR3 is TGTGCCAGCAGTGTCCCTCGAGGAGGGGTAGGCTTAACAGATACGCAGTATTTT. This rearrangement joins TRBV2 to TRBJ2-3; maybe TRBD2 (6 bases). Germline V gene data show CDR1 as SNHLY and CDR2 as FYNNEI. V was shortened by 4 bases and J by 3 bases, with 23 bases between the two germline ends. The CDR3 is 18 residues long.

V and J are TRBV4-1 and TRBJ1-1; D not resolved. The CDR3 loop spans 12 amino acids. Germline CDR1 and CDR2: MGHRA and YSYEKL. Trimming removed 5 bases from V and 3 bases from J, with 7 bases in between. The CDR3 coding sequence is TGCGCCAGCAGCAACGGATACACTGAAGCTTTCTTT. It translates to CASSNGYTEAFF.

The gene calls are TRBV5-1 and TRBJ2-6; a weak D match, TRBD1 (6 bases). Germline assignment: CDR1 SGHRS and CDR2 YFSETQ. V lost 2 bases, J lost 0 bases, and 15 bases lay in between. The CDR3 is made up of 18 amino acids. The CDR3 is CASSFWSGQISGANVLTF. The CDR3 DNA reads TGCGCCAGCAGCTTCTGGTCGGGACAAATCTCTGGGGCCAACGTCCTGACTTTC.

The J gene is TRBJ2-7, the V gene TRBV18, with TRBD1 identical over 11 bases. Germline V gives CDR1 KGHSH, CDR2 LQKENI. There are 15 residues in the CDR3. The V gene end was trimmed by 3 bases and the J gene end by 0 bases; junction bases not matched to a gene: 1. The CDR3 reads CASSPGTGGSYEQYF. CDR3 DNA sequence: TGTGCCAGCTCACCGGGGACAGGGGGCTCCTACGAGCAGTACTTC.

This chain uses TRBV11-2 with TRBJ2-7, with 10 bases identical to TRBD2. This CDR3 is built from 15 residues. CDR1 SGHAT and CDR2 FQNNGV come from the germline V gene. V dropped 6 bases and J dropped 0; count of bases not matched to a gene: 5. CDR3 sequence (DNA): TGTGCCAGCAGACGGACTAGCGGAGGCTCCTACGAGCAGTACTTC. The encoded protein is CASRRTSGGSYEQYF. The complete variable domain, with remaining parts taken from reference TRBV11-2 and TRBJ2-7, reads EAGVAQSPRYKIIEKRQSVAFWCNPISGHATLYWYQQILGQGPKLLIQFQNNGVVDDSQLPKDRFSAERLKGVDSTLKIQPAKLEDSAVYLCASRRTSGGSYEQYFGPGTRLTVT.